This T cell receptor beta chain appears in the sequencing data of a study of shared clonotypes between healthy human individuals. As for the study in general: The plates for each donor numbered three CD4 naive, three CD4 memory, two CD8 naive and one CD8 memory. Study-wide findings and caveats: Sampling was confined to blood; repertoires within tissues likely differ.

Every immunoSEQ plate was one replicate of a subset's evenly spread DNA. Libraries were prepared by immunoSEQ multiplex PCR; TCRdb keeps only in-frame clonotypes and omits some of them. The sample yields millions of clones, approximately 94% seen once. Naive CD8 cells, CD45RO-negative and positively selected for CCR7, excluded terminally differentiated effector memory CD45RA+ cells. In regard to this clone: Antigen: not known.

Germline V gene data show CDR1 as SQVTM and CDR2 as ANQGSEA. V lost 4 bases, J lost 4 bases, and 11 bases lay in between. The CDR3 sequence is 13 residues long. This TCR derives from a man younger than 35 in good health. Sequencing was carried out using naive CD8+ T cells sorted from blood. V is TRBV29-1 and J is TRBJ2-1; D gene uncertain. This chain's CDR3 is CSVALSDYNEQFF. The CDR3 nucleotides read TGCAGCGTTGCTCTATCTGATTACAATGAGCAGTTCTTC.